The T cell receptor beta chain described here comes from a study of shared clonotypes between healthy human individuals. Study conclusions and caveats: Estimated richness was generally greater in naive than memory subsets.

The run depth of the assay was deep. In the original workflow: Owing to the provision of junction-only sequences devoid of quality scores by immunoSEQ, filtering differed. Some clones are missing from TCRdb's copy, which holds only in-frame ones; the method was immunoSEQ multiplex PCR. The V and J calls and clone size were taken over from that table, and D and trimming were inferred from the DNA. The data show nearly 600,000 clones, 95% seen once. Naive CD8 cells were CD45RO-negative, positively selected for CCR7, excluding terminally differentiated effector memory CD45RA+ cells. For this clone: Its antigen remains unidentified.

This CDR3 has 16 amino acids. Germline V gene lookup returns CDR1 MNHEY and CDR2 SMNVEV (reference sequence). Between the trimmed V and J ends, which lost 6 bases and 6 bases, there was a span of 23 bases. Sequencing input: naive CD8+ T cells sorted from blood. The gene calls are TRBV27 and TRBJ1-2, with D perhaps TRBD1 (6 bases). This TCR was sampled from a woman in her thirties in good health. CDR3 sequence: CASSPQDSSLFDGYTF. CDR3 in DNA: TGTGCCAGCAGCCCCCAGGACAGCTCCTTATTCGATGGCTACACCTTC.